The 31 T cell receptor beta chains below were found in one sample sequenced in a study of CD8 T cells in ankylosing spondylitis. TCRdb processed the 5' RACE reads anew with MiXCR; each CDR3 protein has one entry. The sample records a few hundred thousand distinct CDR3 sequences, less than 25% being singletons. Sequencing was done on a sample of blood, either unsorted or a sorted T cell fraction (not recorded which). The origin of the receptors is a female donor with ankylosing spondylitis or in good health (not recorded which).

The chain recombines TRBV3-1 with TRBJ2-3, with 10 positions matching TRBD2. This CDR3 comprises 16 residues. CDR1 is LGHDT, CDR2 YNNKEL, per germline (reference sequence). J was trimmed by 5 bases and V by 2 bases; bases with no gene match: 7. CDR3 loop: CASSQLASGSGDTQYF. The CDR3 DNA follows: TGTGCCAGCAGCCAATTGGCTAGCGGGAGTGGAGATACGCAGTATTTT.

The chain combines TRBV7-2 with TRBJ2-3; D is undetermined. Per the germline V gene, CDR1 is SGHTA and CDR2 is FQGNSA. Trimming shortened V by 2 bases and J by 1 base, and 7 bases separated the two germline ends. The CDR3 runs 14 residues. CDR3 nucleotides: TGTGCCAGCAGCTTATCCTTCCGCACAGATACGCAGTATTTT. Amino acids: CASSLSFRTDTQYF. Based on the CDR3 plus reference TRBV7-2 and TRBJ2-3, the full variable domain is GAGVSQSPSNKVTEKGKDVELRCDPISGHTALYWYRQSLGQGLEFLIYFQGNSAPDKSGLPSDRFSAERTGGSVSTLTIQRTQQEDSAVYLCASSLSFRTDTQYFGPGTRLTVL.

Ten or more counts support this clonotype. The V gene is TRBV4-3, the J gene TRBJ1-2, with 11 positions matching TRBD1. The CDR3 contains 15 residues. The junction had 4 bases not matched to a gene; V was cut back by 4 bases and J by 3 bases. Per the germline V gene, CDR1 is LGHNA and CDR2 is YSLEER. CDR3: CASSRGQGADYGYTF. CDR3 in DNA: TGCGCCAGCAGCCGAGGACAGGGGGCGGACTATGGCTACACCTTC.

The rearrangement joins TRBV20-1 to TRBJ1-3; weak D call: TRBD1 (5 bases). This CDR3 comprises 15 residues. Trimming took 1 base from V and 4 from J, leaving 14 bases between them. CDR1 is DFQATT, CDR2 SNEGSKA, per germline (reference sequence). CDR3 in amino acids: CSARAPRQTGNTIYF. For the CDR3, the DNA is TGCAGTGCTAGAGCCCCCAGACAGACGGGAAACACCATATATTTT.

This clonotype was detected only a few times. Here the CDR3 reads CSAGAGPPKEEQYF. The CDR3 DNA sequence: TGCAGTGCTGGGGCGGGACCCCCGAAGGAGGAGCAGTACTTC. The gene calls are TRBV20-1 and TRBJ2-7; perhaps TRBD2 as D (6 bases). V was cut by 5 bases and J by 7 bases, with 21 bases left in between. The CDR3 contains 14 residues. Germline V lookup: CDR1 DFQATT, CDR2 SNEGSKA (reference sequence).

This clonotype showed up just a few times. The chain carries TRBV7-2 and TRBJ2-1; 10 nucleotides match TRBD2. Losses at the gene ends were 7 bases for V and 6 bases for J; bases not matched to a gene: 12. CDR3 size: 16 residues. Germline loops: CDR1 SGHTA, CDR2 FQGNSA. This CDR3 reads CASNPSPSGRGNEQFF. CDR3 sequence (DNA): TGTGCCAGCAACCCTTCTCCTAGCGGGAGAGGCAATGAGCAGTTCTTC.

The CDR3 reads CASRTGLAVYNEQFF. The DNA for the CDR3 is TGTGCCAGCAGAACGGGACTAGCGGTCTACAATGAGCAGTTCTTC. The rearrangement links TRBV6-2 or TRBV6-3 to TRBJ2-1; 11 bases are a match to TRBD2. The trim removed 6 bases at V and 3 bases at J, leaving 4 bases unmatched. CDR3 length: 15 residues. In germline, CDR1 is MNHEY, CDR2 SVGEGT.

This clonotype appeared a few times. This rearrangement joins TRBV6-2 or TRBV6-3 to TRBJ2-5, with 11 bases that match TRBD1. V shed 0 bases, J shed 4 bases, and the junction held 4 bases outside the gene matches. This CDR3 comprises 16 residues. The V gene's germline CDR1 is MNHEY and CDR2 SVGEGT. CDR3 nucleotide sequence: TGTGCCAGCAGTTACTCAGGACAGGGGGCTCGAGAGACCCAGTACTTC. Its protein product is CASSYSGQGARETQYF.

The chain recombines TRBV11-2 with TRBJ2-5, with a possible D match to TRBD2 (6 bases). Germline lookup yields CDR1 SGHAT and CDR2 FQNNGV. The CDR3 length is 15 residues. V shed 2 bases and J shed 5 bases, with 15 bases lying between them. The CDR3 here is CASSLISPGRETQYF. The CDR3 region has the DNA TGTGCCAGCAGCTTAATCTCTCCAGGGAGGGAGACCCAGTACTTC.

This clonotype showed up many times. The chain is built from TRBV12-3 or TRBV12-4 and TRBJ2-7; no clear D gene. Deletions cut 5 bases from V and 3 bases from J, with 14 bases between. The CDR3 contains 14 residues. This CDR3 reads CASSPLIRSYEQYF. As DNA, the CDR3 is TGTGCCAGCAGTCCACTGATTAGGAGCTACGAGCAGTACTTC.

This chain uses TRBV30 with TRBJ2-7; TRBD2 agrees at 10 bases. Trimming took 4 bases from V and 4 from J; bases not matched to a gene: 7. CDR3 length: 14 amino acids. Germline CDR1 GTSNPN, CDR2 SVGIG (reference sequence). DNA of the CDR3: TGTGCCTGGAATAGCGCTAGCGGGAGTTACGAGCAGTACTTC. This sequence encodes CAWNSASGSYEQYF.

This clonotype was detected a few times. V usage is TRBV20-1 and J usage is TRBJ2-7, with D possibly being TRBD1 (6 bases). Looked up from germline, CDR1 is DFQATT and CDR2 is SNEGSKA (reference sequence). Trimming shortened V by 4 bases and J by 6 bases, and 13 bases separated the two germline ends. This CDR3 spans 12 amino acids. This CDR3 is CSATGTIGEQYF. CDR3 nucleotide sequence: TGCAGTGCTACCGGGACAATCGGCGAGCAGTACTTC.

This clonotype was detected only a few times. CDR3 region: CSASTGTNYGYTF. CDR3 nucleotide sequence: TGCAGTGCTTCGACAGGAACTAACTATGGCTACACCTTC. This chain joins TRBV20-1 and TRBJ1-2; perhaps TRBD1 as D (6 bases). The CDR3 consists of 13 residues. V lost 5 bases, J lost 0 bases, and 10 bases lay in between. The germline CDR1 and CDR2 sequences are DFQATT and SNEGSKA (reference sequence).

This clonotype was recorded many times. The V and J genes are TRBV20-1 and TRBJ1-2, with D unclear. V lost 6 bases and J 8 bases, leaving 19 bases between the germline ends. CDR1 and CDR2 (germline): DFQATT, SNEGSKA (reference sequence). The CDR3 contains 13 residues. The CDR3 loop is CSARMGGKEGYTF. The CDR3 coding sequence is TGCAGTGCCCGAATGGGAGGAAAAGAAGGCTACACCTTC.

The rearrangement joins TRBV6-1 to TRBJ2-1, with 7 positions matching TRBD2. Germline V gene sequence: CDR1 MNHNS, CDR2 SASEGT. The V and J ends lost 5 bases and 2 bases, in that order; junction bases with no gene match: 6. This CDR3 is 15 amino acids long. CDR3 DNA sequence: TGTGCCAGCAGTCCCCGAGCGGGACCCTACAATGAGCAGTTCTTC. This translates into CASSPRAGPYNEQFF.

V usage is TRBV3-1 and J usage is TRBJ1-5; TRBD1 is a possible D gene (6 bases). V lost 1 base, J lost 10 bases, and 8 bases lay in between. Germline CDR1 reads LGHDT; CDR2 reads YNNKEL (reference sequence). The CDR3 runs to 12 residues. CDR3 in amino acids: CASSQGDTPQHF. In DNA form, the CDR3 reads TGTGCCAGCAGCCAAGGGGACACCCCCCAGCATTTT.

This clonotype was seen ten or more times. This chain connects TRBV24-1 to TRBJ2-2, with D possibly being TRBD1 (6 bases). Germline loops: CDR1 KGHDR, CDR2 SFDVKD. The V gene lost 3 bases and the J gene lost 5 bases, with 15 bases spanning the gap. The CDR3 runs 16 residues. The CDR3 coding sequence is TGTGCCACCAGTGATACAAGCCGAGGGGGAACCGGGGAGCTGTTTTTT. It specifies CATSDTSRGGTGELFF.

The chain is built from TRBV10-3 and TRBJ1-2, with TRBD1 as a possible D gene (5 bases). The CDR3 is 13 residues long. Between the trimmed V and J ends, which lost 10 bases and 4 bases, there was a span of 16 bases. In germline, CDR1 is ENHRY, CDR2 SYGVKD. The CDR3 region has the DNA TGTGCCACCACCCCTGCAGGGACCTATGGCTACACCTTC. Its translation: CATTPAGTYGYTF.

This clonotype was detected ten times or more. This chain's CDR3 is CSASTGRLSDTQYF. The DNA of the CDR3 is TGCAGTGCTTCGACAGGCAGGTTATCAGATACGCAGTATTTT. The chain combines TRBV20-1 with TRBJ2-3, with TRBD1 as a possible D gene (6 bases). This CDR3 has 14 amino acids. Germline CDR1 is DFQATT and CDR2 is SNEGSKA (reference sequence). V lost 5 bases and J lost 4, with 16 bases in between.

The chain recombines TRBV30 with TRBJ2-1; TRBD2 matches 11 bases. V was pared by 0 bases and J by 8 bases, with 3 bases of the junction left unmatched. Germline values: CDR1 GTSNPN, CDR2 SVGIG (reference sequence). The CDR3 has 14 residues. Written as DNA, the CDR3 is TGTGCCTGGAGTGTGGTAGCGGGAGGGGATGAGCAGTTCTTC. Amino acids: CAWSVVAGGDEQFF.

This clonotype has only a few counts. The chain recombines TRBV13 with TRBJ2-6; D is uncertain. CDR3 length: 16 amino acids. The germline V and J ends were trimmed by 3 bases and 2 bases, with 11 bases remaining between them. The germline V gene encodes CDR1 PRHDT and CDR2 FYEKMQ (reference sequence). In nucleotides, the CDR3 is TGTGCCAGCAGCTTGGGTTCTCTTACTGGGGCCAACGTCCTGACTTTC. Translation gives CASSLGSLTGANVLTF.

CDR3 amino acids: CASSLTSGSGKTQYF. The DNA for the CDR3 is TGCGCCAGCAGTCTGACTAGCGGGAGTGGCAAGACCCAGTACTTC. V gene TRBV10-2 combines with J gene TRBJ2-5; 12 bases align to TRBD2. The CDR3 is made up of 15 amino acids. The germline gives CDR1 WSHSY, CDR2 SAAADI. J gave up 6 bases and V 5 bases, and 7 bases lay outside the gene matches.

The chain employs TRBV12-3 or TRBV12-4 and TRBJ2-1; 7 nucleotides align to TRBD1. CDR3 length equals 15 residues. V dropped 6 bases and J dropped 4; count of bases not matched to a gene: 9. CDR3 protein: CASSPAGTVYNEQFF. The DNA of the CDR3 is TGTGCCAGCAGCCCTGCCGGGACAGTTTACAATGAGCAGTTCTTC.

This clonotype was seen repeatedly, ten times or more. The rearrangement joins TRBV6-1 to TRBJ1-2; D is unclear. Per germline, CDR1 MNHNS and CDR2 SASEGT. CDR3 size: 13 residues. Trimming stripped 6 bases from V and 8 bases from J, with 16 bases between. For the CDR3, the DNA is TGTGCCAGCAGATCCGAAACCCCCTACGGCTACACCTTC. This translates into CASRSETPYGYTF.

The J gene is TRBJ2-2, the V gene TRBV4-2; 9 bases match TRBD1. The CDR3 contains 15 residues. The ends lost 5 bases at V and 1 base at J; junction bases unmatched: 2. The germline CDR1 and CDR2 sequences are LGHNA and YNFKEQ. CDR3 bases: TGTGCCAGCAGCAAGGGACAGGGGAACACCGGGGAGCTGTTTTTT. Encoded protein: CASSKGQGNTGELFF.

The chain carries TRBV5-1 and TRBJ2-2; D possibly corresponds to TRBD1 (6 bases). The CDR3 spans 14 residues. Germline V gene lookup returns CDR1 SGHRS and CDR2 YFSETQ. Trimming cost V 3 bases and J 7 bases, with 13 bases left between them. For the CDR3, the DNA is TGCGCCAGCAGCTGGGGGCAACGGAACGGGGAGCTGTTTTTT. Translated: CASSWGQRNGELFF.

This clonotype occurred a few times. V gene TRBV3-1 combines with J gene TRBJ2-5; 12 positions agree with TRBD2. The V gene's germline CDR1 is LGHDT and CDR2 YNNKEL (reference sequence). The trim removed 6 bases at V and 4 bases at J, leaving 6 bases unmatched. The CDR3 extends over 15 amino acids. The CDR3 loop reads CASSLTSGSTETQYF. CDR3 DNA sequence: TGTGCCAGCAGTCTGACTAGCGGGAGTACAGAGACCCAGTACTTC.

The V gene is TRBV20-1, the J gene TRBJ2-1; D is undetermined. CDR3 length equals 13 residues. V lost 6 bases, J lost 7 bases, and 16 bases lay in between. From germline, CDR1 is DFQATT and CDR2 SNEGSKA (reference sequence). The CDR3 is CSAGWARTNEQFF. The CDR3, as DNA: TGCAGTGCCGGCTGGGCCCGAACAAATGAGCAGTTCTTC.

The chain recombines TRBV25-1 with TRBJ2-1; 11 bases are a match to TRBD2. Germline CDR1 is MGHDK and CDR2 is SYGVNS. This CDR3 comprises 18 residues. V shed 3 bases, J shed 7 bases, and the junction held 14 bases outside the gene matches. The chain's CDR3 is CASSDKPVLAGVPNEQFF. The CDR3 DNA sequence: TGTGCCAGCAGTGATAAGCCAGTACTAGCGGGAGTACCAAATGAGCAGTTCTTC.

This clonotype has at least ten counts. The V call is TRBV20-1, the J call TRBJ2-7; no clear D gene. From germline, CDR1 is DFQATT and CDR2 SNEGSKA (reference sequence). The V gene lost 6 bases and the J gene lost 2 bases, with 20 bases spanning the gap. The CDR3 has 15 amino acids. Here the CDR3 reads CSASRLGGSPYEQYF. CDR3 nucleotides: TGCAGTGCCTCCAGATTGGGTGGGTCCCCCTACGAGCAGTACTTC.

This clonotype was seen more than once but under ten times. The chain uses TRBV29-1 and TRBJ1-2, with D possibly being TRBD1 (6 bases). Per germline, CDR1 SQVTM and CDR2 ANQGSEA. This CDR3 spans 14 amino acids. V was cut by 6 bases and J by 3 bases, with 17 bases left in between. CDR3 sequence: CSVHRASGDYGYTF. The CDR3 DNA is TGCAGCGTGCACAGGGCGAGCGGTGACTATGGCTACACCTTC. Full variable domain (rest looked up from reference TRBV29-1 and TRBJ1-2): SAVISQKPSRDICQRGTSLTIQCQVDSQVTMMFWYRQQPGQSLTLIATANQGSEATYESGFVIDKFPISRPNLTFSTLTVSNMSPEDSSIYLCSVHRASGDYGYTFGSGTRLTVV.